What follows describes a single T cell receptor beta chain. Its specificity is unknown. The data belong to a study of cytomegalovirus exposure and HLA in healthy donors. Findings and limits, study-wide: Later analysis reportedly placed an Asian-associated ancestry cluster below the roughly 690-donor mean in N-insertions. Highly shared variants forming one cluster were likely a sequencing artifact. Several of the most significant clusters appeared linked to common viral pathogens, based on a later analysis. Within a later analysis, the majority of CMV-associated TCR beta chains appeared HLA-restricted.

The length of the CDR3 is 15 residues. In germline, CDR1 is SGDLS, CDR2 YYNGEE. V lost 6 bases and J lost 2; bases outside the gene matches: 7. The PCR ran on 60 Vbeta and 13 Jbeta primers. TCRdb's table, derived via immunoSEQ multiplex PCR, lists solely in-frame clones and lacks some. This table has roughly 200,000 clones, roughly three quarters appearing once. The chain couples TRBV9 to TRBJ1-1, with 10 bases matching TRBD1. Sequenced material: PBMCs. This clonotype was obtained from a male donor in good health and CMV-seronegative. CDR3 nucleotides: TGTGCCAGCACCCGGACAGGGGGAACAAACACTGAAGCTTTCTTT. It translates to CASTRTGGTNTEAFF.